The next 12 T cell receptor beta chains were all read from a single sample in a study of low-dose radiotherapy and immunotherapy resistance in tumors. TRAV- and TRBV-specific primers, spanning alpha and beta chains, primed first-strand cDNA. The authors amplified TCRs for about 18 PCR cycles with a constant-region primer and a V-primer adapter. TCRdb independently ran MiXCR on the reads; one entry per CDR3 protein. The sample carries 8,500 to 14,000 distinct CDR3 sequences, 50% to 70% recorded once. These receptors all stem from a human donor with advanced metastatic prostate, ovarian, gallbladder or colorectal cancer (not recorded which). This table probably holds off-target reads from a library built for another chain.

The count of this clonotype is one. The chain is built from TRBV5-3 and TRBJ2-7; D is unclear. TRBV5-3 is marked as an open reading frame, function uncertain. The length of the CDR3 is 12 residues. Deletions cut 8 bases from V and 0 bases from J, with 9 bases between. This chain's CDR3 is CASGRISYEQYF. DNA for the CDR3: TGTGCCAGCGGGCGGATCTCCTACGAGCAGTACTTC.

This sequence joins TRBV2 and TRBJ2-7; D gene ambiguous. CDR1 is SNHLY and CDR2 is FYNNEI in the germline V gene. V lost 6 bases and J lost 0, with 15 bases in between. The CDR3 loop spans 15 amino acids. The chain's CDR3 is CASSPGPLGSYEQYF. CDR3 DNA: TGTGCCAGCAGCCCGGGTCCTTTAGGCTCCTACGAGCAGTACTTC.

This clonotype was observed once. One junction end does not reproduce the germline sequence, and a read error may be involved. V usage is TRBV20-1 and J usage is TRBJ2-7; D possibly corresponds to TRBD2 (5 bases). Germline V gives CDR1 DFQATT, CDR2 SNEGSKA (reference sequence). The CDR3 consists of 12 residues. CDR3 sequence: CSFSGNGYEQYF. The CDR3 DNA sequence: TGTTCTTTCAGCGGAAACGGGTACGAGCAGTACTTC.

The rearrangement uses TRBV29-1 and TRBJ2-7, with D perhaps TRBD2 (5 bases). V gave up 6 bases and J gave up 2 bases, with 8 bases separating them. The CDR3 runs 11 residues. Germline V gene sequence: CDR1 SQVTM, CDR2 ANQGSEA. The CDR3 nucleotides read TGCAGCGTGGACTTCGCCTACGAGCAGTACTTC. Translating gives CSVDFAYEQYF.

In this sample, this clonotype turned up a few times. The chain has TRBV7-9 and TRBJ2-7; 8 nucleotides line up with TRBD1. The CDR3 has 15 residues. Germline loops: CDR1 SEHNR, CDR2 FQNEAQ (reference sequence). The junction had 6 bases not matched to a gene; V was cut back by 5 bases and J by 0 bases. In nucleotides, the CDR3 is TGTGCCAGCAGCCCCCGGGACAGGAGCTCCTACGAGCAGTACTTC. It translates to CASSPRDRSSYEQYF.

J is TRBJ1-2 and V is TRBV28; perhaps TRBD1 as D (5 bases). CDR1 and CDR2 (germline): MDHEN, SYDVKM. Trimming removed 3 bases from V and 7 bases from J, with 18 bases in between. This CDR3 spans 15 amino acids. The CDR3 nucleotides are TGTGCCAGCAGTTTCAGGGACCTCTCCGGTGGTGGCTACACCTTC. As protein: CASSFRDLSGGGYTF.

The chain couples TRBV20-1 to TRBJ1-4; D ambiguous. The CDR3 has 11 residues. In germline, CDR1 is DFQATT, CDR2 SNEGSKA (reference sequence). Trimming took 5 bases from V and 5 from J, leaving 6 bases between them. This CDR3 is CSADINEKLFF. The CDR3 DNA sequence: TGCAGTGCTGATATCAATGAAAAACTGTTTTTT.

The rearrangement joins TRBV7-9 to TRBJ2-7; 7 bases are shared with TRBD1. Germline-derived CDR1 and CDR2 are SEHNR and FQNEAQ (reference sequence). Unmatched junction bases numbered 6, after V lost 1 base and J lost 3 bases. The CDR3 sequence is 15 residues long. The CDR3 protein is CASSLEQGFLYEQYF. The CDR3 region has the DNA TGTGCCAGCAGCTTAGAACAGGGGTTCCTCTACGAGCAGTACTTC.

V usage is TRBV5-5 and J usage is TRBJ2-1; unclear D gene. This CDR3 has 13 residues. Between the trimmed V and J ends, which lost 6 bases and 2 bases, there was a span of 9 bases. Germline V gene sequence: CDR1 SGHKS, CDR2 YYEKEE (reference sequence). The CDR3 DNA reads TGTGCCAGCACCTTTAACGCCTACAATGAGCAGTTCTTC. It codes for CASTFNAYNEQFF.

The J gene is TRBJ1-1, the V gene TRBV7-3; 10 bases are a match to TRBD1. The germline gives CDR1 SGHTA, CDR2 FQGTGA. Trimming removed 3 bases from V and 5 bases from J; junction bases left unmatched: 6. The CDR3 has 15 residues. The DNA of the CDR3 is TGTGCCAGCAGCTTGACAGGGGGCCCGGGGACTGAAGCTTTCTTT. It encodes CASSLTGGPGTEAFF.

This clonotype was seen more than once but under ten times. The chain links TRBV5-4 to TRBJ2-4; unclear D gene. The CDR3 length is 13 residues. Trimming stripped 0 bases from V and 8 bases from J, with 9 bases between. In germline, CDR1 is SGHNT, CDR2 YYREEE (reference sequence). CDR3: CASSLDIRDIQYF. The CDR3 DNA follows: TGTGCCAGCAGCTTGGATATCCGAGACATTCAGTACTTC.

This clonotype was seen a handful of times. The chain combines TRBV28 with TRBJ1-5; D perhaps matches TRBD1 (5 bases). The CDR3 has 11 residues. From germline, CDR1 is MDHEN and CDR2 SYDVKM. Trimming stripped 11 bases from V and 7 bases from J, with 12 bases between. In DNA, the CDR3 is TGTGCCGTGGGGCGAGACCAGCCCCAGCATTTT. Its protein is CAVGRDQPQHF.